This is a list of T cell receptor beta chains from one sample in a study of OX40 agonist ivuxolimab in advanced cancers. Method: immunoSEQ multiplex PCR; TCRdb's copy keeps in-frame clones and lacks some. This sample has about 50,000 clones, with 88% found just once. The specimen was CD4+ or CD8+ T cells sorted from blood, collected in a trial of the OX40 agonist ivuxolimab. The receptors derive from an adult with an advanced solid tumor such as melanoma, head and neck, liver or kidney cancer. The CDR3 runs from the conserved cysteine through the conserved F or W. A D gene is named only where the DNA matches it firmly. Part of the rows lack a size; the others show once, few, many or a class for expanded clones.

d_gene: NA
j_gene: TRBJ1-6
v_gene: TRBV11-2
abundance: NA
len: 17
CDR3nt: TGTGCCAGCAGCTTCTTGGCTGGGGGGCACATTAATTCACCCCTCCACTTT
CDR3aa: CASSFLAGGHINSPLHF

d_gene: NA
j_gene: TRBJ2-7
v_gene: TRBV7-9
abundance: NA
len: 14
CDR3nt: TGTGCCAGCAGCTTAACAGCGAGCTCCTACGAGCAGTACTTC
CDR3aa: CASSLTASSYEQYF

d_gene: NA
j_gene: TRBJ2-7
v_gene: TRBV9
abundance: NA
len: 11
CDR3nt: TGTGCCAGCAGCGCCTCCTACGAGCAGTACTTC
CDR3aa: CASSASYEQYF

d_gene: NA
j_gene: TRBJ1-2
v_gene: TRBV29-1
abundance: NA
len: 14
CDR3nt: TGCAGCGTTGAATCTGACAGATCTAACTATGGCTACACCTTC
CDR3aa: CSVESDRSNYGYTF

d_gene: NA
j_gene: TRBJ2-3
v_gene: TRBV4-3
abundance: NA
len: 16
CDR3nt: TGCGCCAGCAGCCAAGATCAACGTGGCTACACAGATACGCAGTATTTT
CDR3aa: CASSQDQRGYTDTQYF

d_gene: TRBD2
j_gene: TRBJ2-7
v_gene: TRBV19
abundance: NA
len: 14
CDR3nt: TGTGCCAGTAGGGGACTAGCGGGGACGTACGAGCAGTACTTC
CDR3aa: CASRGLAGTYEQYF

d_gene: NA
j_gene: TRBJ1-2
v_gene: TRBV7-8
abundance: NA
len: 15
CDR3nt: TGTGCCAGCAGCCTAGGAGGGTTCAAAATCGATGGCTACACCTTC
CDR3aa: CASSLGGFKIDGYTF

d_gene: TRBD1
j_gene: TRBJ2-7
v_gene: TRBV10-3
abundance: once
len: 14
CDR3nt: TGTGCCATCGCCCCCGAGACAGGGGGTCACGAGCAGTACTTC
CDR3aa: CAIAPETGGHEQYF

d_gene: NA
j_gene: TRBJ1-2
v_gene: TRBV28
abundance: NA
len: 14
CDR3nt: TGTGCCAGCAGCCCAACGACAGGTGGTGGTCGCTACACCTTC
CDR3aa: CASSPTTGGGRYTF

d_gene: NA
j_gene: TRBJ2-7
v_gene: TRBV28
abundance: once
len: 17
CDR3nt: TGTGCCAGCAGTTACCTGCTCGCCCCGGGACGGACCTACGAGCAGTACTTC
CDR3aa: CASSYLLAPGRTYEQYF

d_gene: TRBD2
j_gene: TRBJ2-1
v_gene: TRBV14
abundance: few
len: 16
CDR3nt: TGTGCCAGCAGCCCCCCTCTAGCGGGAGGCGACAATGAGCAGTTCTTC
CDR3aa: CASSPPLAGGDNEQFF

d_gene: TRBD1
j_gene: TRBJ2-7
v_gene: TRBV7-9
abundance: NA
len: 15
CDR3nt: TGTGCCAGCAGCTTAATGGGGACAGGGACCTACGAGCAGTACTTC
CDR3aa: CASSLMGTGTYEQYF

d_gene: TRBD1
j_gene: TRBJ2-7
v_gene: TRBV7-9
abundance: NA
len: 14
CDR3nt: TGTGCCAGCAGCTGGGGAGGGACAGGGTACGAGCAGTACTTC
CDR3aa: CASSWGGTGYEQYF

d_gene: NA
j_gene: TRBJ2-1
v_gene: TRBV6-5
abundance: NA
len: 15
CDR3nt: TGTGCCAGCAGTGGGGTAATGTCTTCCTACAATGAGCAGTTCTTC
CDR3aa: CASSGVMSSYNEQFF

d_gene: NA
j_gene: TRBJ2-7
v_gene: TRBV9
abundance: NA
len: 14
CDR3nt: TGTGCCAGCAGCGTAGACGGATACTCCTACGAGCAGTACTTC
CDR3aa: CASSVDGYSYEQYF

d_gene: NA
j_gene: TRBJ2-7
v_gene: TRBV7-9
abundance: NA
len: 13
CDR3nt: TGTGCCAGCAGCCCTCGCTACAGTTACGAGCAGTACTTC
CDR3aa: CASSPRYSYEQYF

d_gene: NA
j_gene: TRBJ2-7
v_gene: TRBV5-4
abundance: once
len: 12
CDR3nt: TGTGCCAGCAGCTTGGATCAGGGGTCGCAGTACTTC
CDR3aa: CASSLDQGSQYF

d_gene: TRBD1
j_gene: TRBJ2-5
v_gene: TRBV9
abundance: NA
len: 15
CDR3nt: TGTGCCAGCAGCCCCCAGGGACAGCTCCAAGAGACCCAGTACTTC
CDR3aa: CASSPQGQLQETQYF

d_gene: TRBD2
j_gene: TRBJ2-1
v_gene: TRBV10-3
abundance: NA
len: 15
CDR3nt: TGTGCCATTAGCGGGGGCATATCTGCGGACAATGAGCAGTTCTTC
CDR3aa: CAISGGISADNEQFF

d_gene: NA
j_gene: TRBJ2-7
v_gene: TRBV7-9
abundance: NA
len: 14
CDR3nt: TGTGCCAGCAGCTTAGGCGGAGGGTCCTACGAGCAGTACTTC
CDR3aa: CASSLGGGSYEQYF

d_gene: NA
j_gene: TRBJ2-1
v_gene: TRBV7-3
abundance: few
len: 12
CDR3nt: TGTGCCAGCAGCCCCGGGAGGGGGCCCAGTATCTTC
CDR3aa: CASSPGRGPSIF

d_gene: TRBD1
j_gene: TRBJ2-7
v_gene: TRBV10-3
abundance: NA
len: 15
CDR3nt: TGTGCCATCAGTGAGCCAGGGACAGGGGGGGACGAGCAGTACTTC
CDR3aa: CAISEPGTGGDEQYF

d_gene: TRBD2
j_gene: TRBJ2-7
v_gene: TRBV6-5
abundance: once
len: 15
CDR3nt: TGTGCCAGCAGTTACTACGCGGGGGGGCACTACGAGCAGTACTTC
CDR3aa: CASSYYAGGHYEQYF

d_gene: TRBD1
j_gene: TRBJ1-2
v_gene: TRBV7-9
abundance: NA
len: 15
CDR3nt: TGTGCCAGCAGCTTAGCCGGACAGGTAGACTATGGCTACACCTTC
CDR3aa: CASSLAGQVDYGYTF

d_gene: TRBD1
j_gene: TRBJ2-6
v_gene: TRBV7-3
abundance: NA
len: 16
CDR3nt: TGTGCCAGCAGCCTCTGGACAGGGGCTGGGGCCAACGTCCTGACTTTC
CDR3aa: CASSLWTGAGANVLTF

d_gene: NA
j_gene: TRBJ2-7
v_gene: TRBV7-3
abundance: NA
len: 14
CDR3nt: TGTGCCAGCAGCGAAACAGGGAGCTCCTACGAGCAGTACTTC
CDR3aa: CASSETGSSYEQYF

d_gene: NA
j_gene: TRBJ2-3
v_gene: TRBV6-5
abundance: NA
len: 13
CDR3nt: TGTGCCAGCAGTTACTCGCATGGAGATACGCAGTATTTT
CDR3aa: CASSYSHGDTQYF

d_gene: NA
j_gene: TRBJ2-1
v_gene: TRBV27
abundance: NA
len: 14
CDR3nt: TGTGCCAGCAGTTTCTTACAGGGATACAATGAGCAGTTCTTC
CDR3aa: CASSFLQGYNEQFF

d_gene: TRBD2
j_gene: TRBJ2-5
v_gene: TRBV4-3
abundance: NA
len: 15
CDR3nt: TGCGCCAGCAGCACTCTGGGACTAGCGGTTGAGACCCAGTACTTC
CDR3aa: CASSTLGLAVETQYF

d_gene: NA
j_gene: TRBJ2-5
v_gene: TRBV18
abundance: NA
len: 13
CDR3nt: TGTGCCAGCTCGCTTGCCATCGGGGAGACCCAGTACTTC
CDR3aa: CASSLAIGETQYF

d_gene: TRBD2
j_gene: TRBJ2-7
v_gene: TRBV4-2
abundance: NA
len: 16
CDR3nt: TGTGCCAGCAGCCAAGAAAACCCAGCGGGGGCCTACGAGCAGTACTTC
CDR3aa: CASSQENPAGAYEQYF

d_gene: TRBD1
j_gene: TRBJ2-1
v_gene: TRBV6-4
abundance: few
len: 15
CDR3nt: TGTGCCAGCGCCCCCGGACAGGGGCCATACAATGAGCAGTTCTTC
CDR3aa: CASAPGQGPYNEQFF

d_gene: TRBD1
j_gene: TRBJ1-2
v_gene: TRBV7-9
abundance: once
len: 15
CDR3nt: TGTGCCAGCAGCCTCGGGACAGGGGCACACTATGGCTACACCTTC
CDR3aa: CASSLGTGAHYGYTF

d_gene: TRBD2
j_gene: TRBJ2-1
v_gene: TRBV5-1
abundance: NA
len: 20
CDR3nt: TGCGCCAGCAGCCAGACCCGACTAGCGGGAGTCTTGGGGGTTTACAATGAGCAGTTCTTC
CDR3aa: CASSQTRLAGVLGVYNEQFF

d_gene: TRBD1
j_gene: TRBJ2-7
v_gene: TRBV10-3
abundance: few
len: 12
CDR3nt: TGTGCCATCAGGCGGACAGGGTCCGAGCAGTACTTC
CDR3aa: CAIRRTGSEQYF

d_gene: NA
j_gene: TRBJ2-7
v_gene: TRBV5-4
abundance: NA
len: 12
CDR3nt: TGTGCCAGCAGCTTGGAGGGCTACGAGCAGTACTTC
CDR3aa: CASSLEGYEQYF

d_gene: NA
j_gene: TRBJ2-6
v_gene: TRBV30
abundance: once
len: 15
CDR3nt: TGTGCCTGGGACTCGGGTAGGGCTGGGGCCAACGTCCTGACTTTC
CDR3aa: CAWDSGRAGANVLTF

d_gene: NA
j_gene: TRBJ2-5
v_gene: TRBV5-1
abundance: NA
len: 13
CDR3nt: TGCGCCAGCAGCTTGGGGAGTCAAGAGACCCAGTACTTC
CDR3aa: CASSLGSQETQYF

d_gene: NA
j_gene: TRBJ1-1
v_gene: TRBV6-6
abundance: NA
len: 15
CDR3nt: TGTGCCAGCAGTTACCGAGGACGGCGGGGAACTGAAGCTTTCTTT
CDR3aa: CASSYRGRRGTEAFF

d_gene: NA
j_gene: TRBJ1-6
v_gene: TRBV6-1
abundance: few
len: 13
CDR3nt: TGTGCCACCCATCAGGGGCTCCTATCACCCCTCCACTTT
CDR3aa: CATHQGLLSPLHF

d_gene: TRBD1
j_gene: TRBJ1-5
v_gene: TRBV28
abundance: NA
len: 15
CDR3nt: TGTGCCAGCAGTCCCGGACAGGGAGACTATCAGCCCCAGCATTTT
CDR3aa: CASSPGQGDYQPQHF

d_gene: NA
j_gene: TRBJ1-6
v_gene: TRBV14
abundance: once
len: 13
CDR3nt: TGTGCCAGCAGCCAAGTTGGGGATTCACCCCTCCACTTT
CDR3aa: CASSQVGDSPLHF

d_gene: NA
j_gene: TRBJ2-2
v_gene: TRBV6-5
abundance: NA
len: 16
CDR3nt: TGTGCCAGCAGTTACTCGATACACAGAGACACCGGGGAGCTGTTTTTT
CDR3aa: CASSYSIHRDTGELFF

d_gene: NA
j_gene: TRBJ1-5
v_gene: TRBV19
abundance: NA
len: 12
CDR3nt: TGTGCCAGTAGTGGTCTTCAGGGCGACCAGCATTTT
CDR3aa: CASSGLQGDQHF

d_gene: TRBD2
j_gene: TRBJ2-7
v_gene: TRBV19
abundance: NA
len: 12
CDR3nt: TGTGCCAGTTCGTTTTCTAGCGGCGAGCAGTACTTC
CDR3aa: CASSFSSGEQYF

d_gene: TRBD2
j_gene: TRBJ2-1
v_gene: TRBV28
abundance: NA
len: 15
CDR3nt: TGTGCCAGCAGTTTATTTTCTAGCGGGGGGAATGAGCAGTTCTTC
CDR3aa: CASSLFSSGGNEQFF

d_gene: NA
j_gene: TRBJ1-1
v_gene: TRBV7-9
abundance: NA
len: 12
CDR3nt: TGTGCCAGCAGCTTAGTCGGAGGTGAAGCTTTCTTT
CDR3aa: CASSLVGGEAFF

d_gene: NA
j_gene: TRBJ2-6
v_gene: TRBV13
abundance: NA
len: 17
CDR3nt: TGTGCCAGCAGCCCCCGACAGTTACCCTCTGGGGCCAACGTCCTGACTTTC
CDR3aa: CASSPRQLPSGANVLTF

d_gene: TRBD1
j_gene: TRBJ2-1
v_gene: TRBV6-1
abundance: NA
len: 15
CDR3nt: TGTGCCAGCGTCTCCGGGACAGCTCGTTACAATGAGCAGTTCTTC
CDR3aa: CASVSGTARYNEQFF

d_gene: NA
j_gene: TRBJ2-7
v_gene: TRBV5-4
abundance: NA
len: 16
CDR3nt: TGTGCCAGCAGCCTCCCCGGGACACACTCAACCTACGAGCAGTACTTC
CDR3aa: CASSLPGTHSTYEQYF

d_gene: NA
j_gene: TRBJ2-7
v_gene: TRBV9
abundance: NA
len: 15
CDR3nt: TGTGCCAGCAGCGCCCAGACAAGGGGCAGCAACGAGCAGTACTTC
CDR3aa: CASSAQTRGSNEQYF

d_gene: NA
j_gene: TRBJ1-1
v_gene: TRBV18
abundance: NA
len: 11
CDR3nt: TGTGCCAGCTCGTGGAACACTGAAGCTTTCTTT
CDR3aa: CASSWNTEAFF

d_gene: NA
j_gene: TRBJ1-1
v_gene: TRBV18
abundance: NA
len: 15
CDR3nt: TGTGCCAGCTCACGGACCCCAGGGTTTCCCCTCGAAGCTTTCTTT
CDR3aa: CASSRTPGFPLEAFF